This T cell receptor (beta chain) was documented in a study of blood T cell repertoires in COVID-19 (dated by TCRdb to the early 2020s). General notes on the study: The collaborator samples originated in the United States, Italy and Spain and spanned the acute and convalescent phases of COVID-19. The sample metadata nearly always contained a de-identified subject ID, COVID-19 status, age in years and sex. Where available, HLA class I and class II types were taken from metadata supplied by the sample provider and were not determined by assay-based typing. The repertoires were released in a freely available public database meant as a resource for research on the immune response to SARS-CoV-2. Deeply sampled blood TCRbeta repertoires from subjects exposed to, actively infected with, or recovered from COVID-19 were included in the dataset. The samples were drawn from the first 160 participants of the ongoing ImmuneRACE study and from 1,254 subjects provided by 6 global collaborators. The material from the prospective study consisted of cDNA or gDNA derived from T cells, B-cell-depleted T cells, or PBMCs. On the study overall, not on this receptor specifically: The quantity of clinical and demographic metadata differed by source and by participant and was supplied without curation.

As to this clone: The antigen it recognizes is unknown. Qualities for individual bases were not recorded, and no much larger clone is one base off.

V is cut back by 5 bases and J by 4 bases, with 9 bases in the junction unmatched. CDR1 and CDR2 are drawn from the germline V gene (reference sequence): SGHNT, YYREEE. From its cysteine to its phenylalanine, the CDR3 spans 16 amino acids. The entry retains the CDR3 DNA only, 48 bases that are in frame from base 1. A second Seattle source provided samples from volunteer blood donors who had recovered from COVID-19. The collaborating institutions used their own protocols to collect whole blood in K2EDTA tubes. Collaborator samples were shipped for TCRbeta analysis as frozen whole blood, isolated PBMCs, or DNA extracted from either sample type. TCRbeta CDR3 regions were amplified from genomic DNA using the immunoSEQ Assay, a bias-controlled multiplex PCR. The paper's data handling went like this. Nucleated cell counts per sample were estimated from amplification of reference gene primers within the assay. To quantify the absolute abundance of each unique TCRbeta CDR3 rearrangement, sequence reads were collapsed and filtered. Productive Simpson clonality was computed per sample as the square root of Simpson's diversity index over productive rearrangements. TCRdb obtained this table from immuneACCESS and retained in-frame rearrangements with V and J assigned. These tables miss some clones; where compared with another copy, unresolved V genes account for less than half of the shortfall, and the remainder is unexplained. The V and J calls and clone size come from that table; D and trimming were worked out from the DNA. The sample table records under 200,000 clones; about four fifths of these occur just once. The ten top clones hold 13% of the sample.

This clonotype was sampled from a man between 65 and 80 years old who had recovered from COVID-19. The sequence is built from TRBV5-4 and TRBJ1-4; TRBD1 fits 9 bases in the junction. Sequencing was performed on peripheral blood. Here the CDR3 is given as CASSPSPGQGNEKLFF. The base sequence is TGTGCCAGCAGTCCATCTCCGGGACAGGGTAATGAAAAACTGTTTTTT.